This T cell receptor (beta chain) emerged from a study of blood T cell repertoires in COVID-19. Study-level information: Sources were T cells, B-cell-depleted T cells, or PBMCs; the material itself was cDNA or gDNA.

Those enrolled, adults aged about 18 to 89 years, came from 25 or so US areas. Two negative PCRs, clearance, or symptom resolution were required of recovered Cohort 3 donors. How the authors handled the data: Estimation of nucleated cell counts relied on the amplification of reference gene primers. The table came from immunoSEQ multiplex PCR; TCRdb's copy has only in-frame clones and leaves some out. Clonal size and the V and J genes are those of that table, whereas D and trimming came from the DNA. The sample records about 440,000 clones, 90% being singletons. Per germline, CDR1 MDHEN and CDR2 SYDVKM. The germline V and J ends were trimmed by 2 bases and 11 bases, with 13 bases remaining between them. This CDR3 spans 13 amino acids.

This clonotype originated in a man aged 18 to 29 who had recovered from COVID-19. The rearrangement links TRBV28 to TRBJ1-5, with D unclear. Input material: PBMCs or T cells enriched from blood (not recorded which). Here the CDR3 DNA reads TGTGCCAGCAGTTTAGGCTCCCCCGCAGCCCAGCATTTT. Translating gives CASSLGSPAAQHF.